This T cell receptor (beta chain) emerged from a study of T cell changes during pregnancy in multiple sclerosis (dated by TCRdb to between 2018 and 2021). Study-wide context: The study looked at changes in the T cell repertoire across pregnancy in women with multiple sclerosis.

V gives up 5 bases and J gives up 6 bases, and the segment between their germline ends measures 16 bases. From the cysteine through the phenylalanine, the CDR3 covers 14 amino acids. Just the 42-base CDR3 DNA is kept, in frame starting at base 1. Looking up the germline V gene (reference sequence) yields CDR1 SEHNR and CDR2 FQNEAQ. The library was prepared using the immunoSEQ multiplex PCR assay. In TCRdb, the immuneACCESS table is reduced to in-frame sequences with V and J assigned. These tables do not hold every clone; where another copy was compared, an unresolved V gene accounts for under half, and the others remain unexplained. A total of 20,000 to 25,000 clones appear in this sample, around four fifths of them only once. The top ten hold 15% to 19% of the sample. Note on this clone: What this receptor recognizes is not known. No much larger clonotype is one base removed from it; base qualities were not supplied.

The material sequenced was CD8+ T cells from peripheral blood mononuclear cells, taken in the first trimester of pregnancy. The rearrangement joined TRBV7-9 to TRBJ1-2; confidence is insufficient to name the D gene. This TCR was recovered from a female donor in good health, enrolled as a control in a pregnancy study. Here is the DNA: TGTGCCAGCAGCGGCGCGGGCGCGATCCATGGCTACACCTTC. Its translation is CASSGAGAIHGYTF.